The T cell receptor (beta chain) under discussion was sequenced for a study of blood T cell repertoires in COVID-19 (dated by TCRdb to the early 2020s). Looking at the study overall: Collaborator samples came from the United States, Italy and Spain and covered acute and convalescent phases of COVID-19. The dataset comprised deeply sampled blood TCRbeta repertoires from subjects exposed to, actively infected with, or recovered from COVID-19. A freely available public database, intended as a resource for researchers studying the immune response to SARS-CoV-2, is where the repertoires were released. The prospective study material was composed of cDNA or gDNA derived from T cells, B-cell-depleted T cells, or PBMCs. Where available, HLA class I and class II types were taken from metadata supplied by the sample provider and were not determined by assay-based typing. Sample metadata almost always included a de-identified subject ID, COVID-19 status, age in years and sex. Samples were obtained from the ongoing ImmuneRACE study (first 160 participants) and from 1,000 to 1,500 subjects provided by 6 global collaborators.

As to this clone: This clone's antigen is unknown. The record has no base qualities; no much larger clone is one base away.

On the study overall, not on this receptor specifically: The amount of clinical and demographic metadata varied by source and participant and was provided uncurated.

The immunoSEQ Assay, a bias-controlled multiplex PCR, was used to amplify TCRbeta CDR3 regions from genomic DNA. Per the authors' processing: Within the assay, amplification of reference gene primers was used to estimate how many nucleated cells each sample contained. To quantify the absolute abundance of each unique TCRbeta CDR3 rearrangement, sequence reads were collapsed and filtered. For each sample, productive Simpson clonality was calculated by taking the square root of Simpson's diversity index across productive rearrangements. Sourced from immuneACCESS, this table was stored by TCRdb with only in-frame sequences that have V and J called. A share of the clones is absent; for the studies checked, an unresolved V gene accounts for under half, and the remainder has no known explanation. V, J and clone size derive from that table, while D and trimming were established from the DNA sequence. A total of 95,000 to 100,000 clones appear in this sample, 85% of them only once. The biggest ten clones account for 1.5% to 2% of the sample.

As encoded in the germline V gene, CDR1 is SGHTA while CDR2 is FQGNSA. Its CDR3 holds 16 amino acids, cysteine through phenylalanine. The only DNA kept is the CDR3, 48 bases in frame from the first base. Deletion took 5 bases off V and 7 bases off J, with a span of 18 bases between the germline ends. Collaborating institutions collected whole blood in K2EDTA tubes following their own protocols. Collaborator samples were shipped for TCRbeta analysis as frozen whole blood, isolated PBMCs, or DNA extracted from either sample type. Specimen: peripheral blood. The TCR sequence derives from a woman aged 70 to 79 with active or convalescent COVID-19. The rearranged segments are TRBV7-2 and TRBJ1-6; TRBD1 could be the D gene, as 5 bases match. The CDR3 sequence is CASSVVGGRSNSPLHF. The bases are TGTGCCAGCAGCGTCGTCGGGGGAAGGTCCAATTCACCCCTCCACTTT.